Following are 4 T cell receptor beta chains from one sample sequenced in a study of blood T cell repertoires in COVID-19. Produced via immunoSEQ multiplex PCR; TCRdb's table is partial and in-frame only. Among about 350,000 clones listed, 89% were seen once. The sequencing input was peripheral blood. These TCRs come from a woman aged 55-69 years with COVID-19, enrolled during active disease.

The rearrangement links TRBV6-5 to TRBJ1-5; TRBD1 aligns across 11 bases. This CDR3 has 15 residues. The ends lost 7 bases at V and 3 bases at J; junction bases unmatched: 5. CDR1 MNHEY and CDR2 SVGAGI come from the germline V gene. The CDR3 nucleotides are TGTGCCAGCACCAAAGGACAGGGGGCCAATCAGCCCCAGCATTTT. This sequence encodes CASTKGQGANQPQHF.

V and J are TRBV2 and TRBJ1-1; D might be TRBD1 (5 bases). V gave up 5 bases and J gave up 5 bases, with 15 bases separating them. CDR1 and CDR2 from the germline V gene are SNHLY and FYNNEI. This CDR3 is built from 14 residues. This CDR3 reads CASSPFQGGTEAFF. Here the CDR3 DNA reads TGTGCCAGCAGTCCCTTCCAGGGAGGGACTGAAGCTTTCTTT.

This sequence joins TRBV13 and TRBJ2-6; 8 positions agree with TRBD1. Germline V gives CDR1 PRHDT, CDR2 FYEKMQ (reference sequence). This CDR3 has 17 amino acids. The J segment lost 0 bases and the V segment lost 3 bases, leaving 4 bases of the junction unmatched. CDR3 coding DNA: TGTGCCAGCAGCTTGGGGACAGGCCGCTCTGGGGCCAACGTCCTGACTTTC. Translation gives CASSLGTGRSGANVLTF.

The rearrangement links TRBV7-2 to TRBJ1-4; TRBD1 aligns across 7 bases. The CDR3 has 15 amino acids. The ends lost 5 bases at V and 3 bases at J; junction bases unmatched: 6. CDR1 SGHTA and CDR2 FQGNSA come from the germline V gene. This CDR3 is CASSEEGASNEKLFF. For the CDR3, the DNA is TGTGCCAGCAGCGAAGAGGGGGCGTCTAATGAAAAACTGTTTTTT.